This TCR beta chain was profiled in a study of neoadjuvant anti-PD-1 for oral cavity cancer. Turning to the study itself: Patients without progression got a fourth dose around day 43.

On this clone itself: As yet, its antigen is unknown.

Patients had HPV-negative, locally advanced oral cavity squamous cell carcinoma. PBMCs were not maintained or expanded in culture before analysis. General study points: TCR analyses covered only a few patients per response group.

The protocol was immunoSEQ multiplex PCR, while the TCRdb copy is restricted to in-frame clones and leaves out a portion. Of approximately 17,000 clones listed, 55% to 75% were seen once; the top ten hold about 2.6%. The TCR originated in a person aged 40 to 85 with oral cavity squamous cell carcinoma. The sequenced sample was PBMCs, obtained before nivolumab (anti-PD-1) treatment.

CDR3 residues: CASSIETGTGELFF. CDR3 bases: TGTGCCAGTAGTATAGAGACAGGCACCGGGGAGCTGTTTTTT. The chain is built from TRBV19 and TRBJ2-2, with D possibly matching TRBD1 (6 bases). Germline V CDR1 and CDR2: LNHDA, SQIVND (reference sequence). V was pared by 0 bases and J by 4 bases, with 6 bases between. This CDR3 has 14 residues.